Listed below are T cell receptor beta chains from one sample, sequenced in a study of spatial heterogeneity in lung cancer. TCRdb fed the 5' RACE reads into MiXCR, producing one record per CDR3 protein. In the table there are more than 25,000 distinct CDR3 sequences, about 7.6% of which are singletons. The input for sequencing was lung tumor tissue, taken at surgery. These TCRs come from a male donor with early-stage non-small cell lung cancer. Both conserved end residues are part of each CDR3. A D gene is named only where the DNA matches it firmly. Clone size appears in some rows only: once, few, many, or a class for an expanded clone.

j_gene: TRBJ2-3
v_gene: TRBV10-2
abundance: many
len: 15
d_gene: TRBD2
CDR3aa: CASRITSGGGDTQYF
CDR3nt: TGCGCCAGCAGAATTACTAGCGGGGGGGGAGATACGCAGTATTTT

j_gene: TRBJ1-6
v_gene: TRBV7-2
abundance: medium-sized
len: 15
d_gene: .
CDR3aa: CASSLASRGNSPLHF
CDR3nt: TGTGCCAGCAGCTTAGCGTCCAGGGGAAATTCACCCCTCCACTTT

j_gene: TRBJ1-6
v_gene: TRBV6-5
abundance: many
len: 13
d_gene: .
CDR3aa: CASRPRSASPLHF
CDR3nt: TGTGCCAGCCGACCCCGGAGTGCTTCACCCCTCCACTTT

j_gene: TRBJ2-3
v_gene: TRBV7-8
abundance: large
len: 16
d_gene: .
CDR3aa: CASSSHRATLSDTQYF
CDR3nt: TGTGCCAGCAGCTCCCACAGGGCTACTCTGTCAGATACGCAGTATTTT

j_gene: TRBJ1-6
v_gene: TRBV10-3
abundance: few
len: 13
d_gene: .
CDR3aa: CAITDSYNSPLHF
CDR3nt: TGTGCCATCACGGACAGCTATAATTCACCCCTCCACTTT

j_gene: TRBJ1-2
v_gene: TRBV29-1
abundance: few
len: 13
d_gene: TRBD1
CDR3aa: CSVDAGGNYGYTF
CDR3nt: TGCAGCGTTGACGCAGGGGGCAACTATGGCTACACCTTC

j_gene: TRBJ1-1
v_gene: TRBV5-6
abundance: .
len: 19
d_gene: .
CDR3aa: CASSFFTYTGRKANTEAFF
CDR3nt: TGTGCCAGCAGCTTCTTTACTTACACAGGGAGGAAGGCGAACACTGAAGCTTTCTTT

j_gene: TRBJ2-1
v_gene: TRBV24-1
abundance: few
len: 15
d_gene: TRBD1
CDR3aa: CATSDFRQGKNEQFF
CDR3nt: TGTGCCACCAGTGATTTTAGACAGGGGAAGAATGAGCAGTTCTTC

j_gene: TRBJ1-3
v_gene: TRBV7-2
abundance: many
len: 15
d_gene: .
CDR3aa: CASSPGGGSGNTIYF
CDR3nt: TGTGCCAGCAGCCCCGGGGGCGGCTCTGGAAACACCATATATTTT

j_gene: TRBJ1-1
v_gene: TRBV28
abundance: many
len: 10
d_gene: .
CDR3aa: CARADTEAFF
CDR3nt: TGTGCCAGGGCCGACACTGAAGCTTTCTTT

j_gene: TRBJ1-6
v_gene: TRBV6-5
abundance: few
len: 19
d_gene: .
CDR3aa: CASSYRSTQSSSYNSPLHF
CDR3nt: TGTGCCAGCAGTTACCGGTCGACACAGTCGAGCTCCTATAATTCACCCCTCCACTTT

j_gene: TRBJ2-2
v_gene: TRBV7-9
abundance: .
len: 15
d_gene: .
CDR3aa: CAILPEARNTGELFF
CDR3nt: TGTGCCATTCTCCCGGAGGCCCGGAACACCGGGGAGCTGTTTTTT

j_gene: TRBJ1-4
v_gene: TRBV28
abundance: many
len: 15
d_gene: TRBD1
CDR3aa: CASSYAPGQNEKLFF
CDR3nt: TGTGCCAGCAGCTACGCCCCGGGACAGAATGAAAAACTGTTTTTT

j_gene: TRBJ1-4
v_gene: TRBV6-6
abundance: many
len: 14
d_gene: TRBD1
CDR3aa: CASSSTGGMEKLFF
CDR3nt: TGTGCCAGCAGTTCCACAGGGGGCATGGAAAAACTGTTTTTT

j_gene: TRBJ2-6
v_gene: TRBV7-9
abundance: many
len: 16
d_gene: TRBD1
CDR3aa: CASSPDRGSGANVLTF
CDR3nt: TGTGCCAGCAGCCCGGACAGGGGATCTGGGGCCAACGTCCTGACTTTC

j_gene: TRBJ2-3
v_gene: TRBV28
abundance: .
len: 13
d_gene: .
CDR3aa: CASSFTLLGTQYF
CDR3nt: TGTGCCAGCAGTTTCACACTCCTTGGTACGCAGTATTTT

j_gene: TRBJ1-5
v_gene: TRBV23-1
abundance: few
len: 15
d_gene: TRBD1
CDR3aa: CAKPDRIFPNQPQHF
CDR3nt: TGCGCCAAACCGGACAGGATTTTCCCGAATCAGCCCCAGCATTTT

j_gene: TRBJ1-6
v_gene: TRBV20-1
abundance: .
len: 14
d_gene: TRBD1
CDR3aa: CSANRGQGNSPLHF
CDR3nt: TGCAGTGCTAATCGGGGACAGGGTAATTCACCCCTCCACTTT

j_gene: TRBJ1-5
v_gene: TRBV19
abundance: many
len: 16
d_gene: TRBD1
CDR3aa: CASSVLPGQKNQPQHF
CDR3nt: TGTGCCAGTAGTGTCCTACCGGGACAGAAGAATCAGCCCCAGCATTTT

j_gene: TRBJ2-3
v_gene: TRBV20-1
abundance: .
len: 14
d_gene: .
CDR3aa: CSASPGESTDTQYF
CDR3nt: TGCAGTGCTAGCCCCGGGGAAAGCACAGATACGCAGTATTTT

j_gene: TRBJ2-1
v_gene: TRBV6-6
abundance: few
len: 12
d_gene: TRBD1
CDR3aa: CASSSYRGEQFF
CDR3nt: TGTGCCAGCAGTTCATACAGGGGAGAGCAGTTCTTC

j_gene: TRBJ2-7
v_gene: TRBV28
abundance: many
len: 16
d_gene: TRBD1
CDR3aa: CASSSTRDRGVYEQYF
CDR3nt: TGTGCCAGCAGTTCTACCCGGGACAGGGGGGTCTACGAGCAGTACTTC